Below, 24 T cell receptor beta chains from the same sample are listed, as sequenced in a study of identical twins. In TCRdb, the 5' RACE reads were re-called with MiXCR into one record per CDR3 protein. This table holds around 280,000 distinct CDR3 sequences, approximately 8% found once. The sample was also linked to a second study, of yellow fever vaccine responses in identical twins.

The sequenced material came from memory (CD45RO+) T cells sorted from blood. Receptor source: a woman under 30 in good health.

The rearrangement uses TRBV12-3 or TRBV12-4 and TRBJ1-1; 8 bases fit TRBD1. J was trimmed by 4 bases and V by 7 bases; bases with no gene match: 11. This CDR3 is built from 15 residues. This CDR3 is CASNPPTGGSTEAFF. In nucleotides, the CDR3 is TGTGCCAGCAATCCACCCACAGGGGGGAGCACTGAAGCTTTCTTT.

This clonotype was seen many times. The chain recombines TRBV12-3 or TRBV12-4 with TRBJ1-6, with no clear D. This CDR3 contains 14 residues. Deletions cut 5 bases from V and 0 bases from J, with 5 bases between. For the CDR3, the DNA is TGTGCCAGCAGTCTGAGCTCCTATAATTCACCCCTCCACTTT. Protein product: CASSLSSYNSPLHF.

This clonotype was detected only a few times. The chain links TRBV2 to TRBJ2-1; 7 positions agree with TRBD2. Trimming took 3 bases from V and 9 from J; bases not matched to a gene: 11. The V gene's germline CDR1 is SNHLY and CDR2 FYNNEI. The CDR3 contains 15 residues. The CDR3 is CASSDSSGILGEQFF. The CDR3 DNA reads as TGTGCCAGCAGTGATTCGAGCGGGATATTGGGTGAGCAGTTCTTC.

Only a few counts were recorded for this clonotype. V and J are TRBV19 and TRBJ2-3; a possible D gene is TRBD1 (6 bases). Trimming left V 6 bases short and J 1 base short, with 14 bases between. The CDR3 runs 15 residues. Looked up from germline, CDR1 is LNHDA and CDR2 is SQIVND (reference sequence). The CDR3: CASSLRAGGTDTQYF. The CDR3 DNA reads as TGTGCCAGTAGCCTTAGAGCAGGGGGCACAGATACGCAGTATTTT. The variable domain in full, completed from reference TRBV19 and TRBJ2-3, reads DGGITQSPKYLFRKEGQNVTLSCEQNLNHDAMYWYRQDPGQGLRLIYYSQIVNDFQKGDIAEGYSVSREKKESFPLTVTSAQKNPTAFYLCASSLRAGGTDTQYFGPGTRLTVL.

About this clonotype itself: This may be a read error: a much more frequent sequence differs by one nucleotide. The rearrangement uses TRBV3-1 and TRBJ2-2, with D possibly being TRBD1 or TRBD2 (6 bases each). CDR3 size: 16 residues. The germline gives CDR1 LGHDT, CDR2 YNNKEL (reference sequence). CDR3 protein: CATSQTWRGDTGELFF. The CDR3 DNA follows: TGTGCCACCAGCCAAACGTGGAGGGGGGACACCGGGGAGCTGTTTTTT.

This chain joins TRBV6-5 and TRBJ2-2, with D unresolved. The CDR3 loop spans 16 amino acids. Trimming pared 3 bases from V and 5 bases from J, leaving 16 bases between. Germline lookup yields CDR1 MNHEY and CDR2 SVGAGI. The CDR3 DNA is TGTGCCAGCAGTTATTTCCACACCGGGCGGACCGGGGAGCTGTTTTTT. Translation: CASSYFHTGRTGELFF.

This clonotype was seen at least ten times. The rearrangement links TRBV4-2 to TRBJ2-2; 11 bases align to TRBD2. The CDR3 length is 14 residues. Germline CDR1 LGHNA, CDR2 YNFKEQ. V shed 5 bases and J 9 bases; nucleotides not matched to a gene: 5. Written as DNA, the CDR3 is TGTGCCAGCAGCACCGGACTAGCGGGCTGGGAGCTGTTTTTT. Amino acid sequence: CASSTGLAGWELFF.

The DNA for the CDR3 is TGTGCCAGCAGCCCCAATTTCCAAAACTACGAGCAGTACTTC. Protein sequence: CASSPNFQNYEQYF. The chain employs TRBV7-3 and TRBJ2-7; D gene uncertain. The V end lost 5 bases, the J end lost 3 bases, and 14 bases lay between the germline ends. This CDR3 spans 14 amino acids. Germline lookup yields CDR1 SGHTA and CDR2 FQGTGA.

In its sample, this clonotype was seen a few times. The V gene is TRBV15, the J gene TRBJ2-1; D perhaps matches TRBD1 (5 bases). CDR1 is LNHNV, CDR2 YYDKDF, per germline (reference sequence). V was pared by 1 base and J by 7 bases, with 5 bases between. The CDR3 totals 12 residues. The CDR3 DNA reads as TGTGCCACCAGCAGAGGACAGAATGAGCAGTTCTTC. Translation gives CATSRGQNEQFF.

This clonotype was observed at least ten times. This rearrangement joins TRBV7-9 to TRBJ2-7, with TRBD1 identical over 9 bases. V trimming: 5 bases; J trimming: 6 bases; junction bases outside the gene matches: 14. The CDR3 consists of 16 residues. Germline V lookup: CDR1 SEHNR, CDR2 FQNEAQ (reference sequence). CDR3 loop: CASSLGQGLPNGEQYF. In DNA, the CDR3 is TGTGCCAGCAGCCTCGGACAGGGGCTCCCCAATGGCGAGCAGTACTTC.

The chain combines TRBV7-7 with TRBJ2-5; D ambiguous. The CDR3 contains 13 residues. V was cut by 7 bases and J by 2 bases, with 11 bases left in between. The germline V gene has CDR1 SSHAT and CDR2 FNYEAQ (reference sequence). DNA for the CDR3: TGTGCCAGCAACCTTCTCGGACAAGAGACCCAGTACTTC. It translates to CASNLLGQETQYF.

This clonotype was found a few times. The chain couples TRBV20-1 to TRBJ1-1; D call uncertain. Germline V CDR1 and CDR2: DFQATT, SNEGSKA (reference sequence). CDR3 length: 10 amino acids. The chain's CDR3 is CLPKNTEAFF. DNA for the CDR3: TGCCTTCCGAAGAACACTGAAGCTTTCTTT.

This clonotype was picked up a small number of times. The CDR3 protein is CASSTERDGNQPQHF. The CDR3 DNA follows: TGTGCCAGCAGCACGGAGCGCGACGGCAATCAGCCCCAGCATTTT. The rearrangement links TRBV6-2 or TRBV6-3 to TRBJ1-5; D is unclear. Germline CDR1 MNHEY, CDR2 SVGEGT. This CDR3 region has 15 residues. Trimming left V 6 bases short and J 2 bases short, with 14 bases between.

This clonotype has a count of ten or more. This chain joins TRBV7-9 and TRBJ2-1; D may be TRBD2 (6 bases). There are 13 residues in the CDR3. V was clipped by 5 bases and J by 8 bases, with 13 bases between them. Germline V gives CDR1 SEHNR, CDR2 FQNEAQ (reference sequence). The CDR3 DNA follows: TGTGCCAGCAGCCCCGGGGGTTATGATGAGCAGTTCTTC. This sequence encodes CASSPGGYDEQFF. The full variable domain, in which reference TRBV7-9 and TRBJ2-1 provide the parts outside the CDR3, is DTGVSQNPRHKITKRGQNVTFRCDPISEHNRLYWYRQTLGQGPEFLTYFQNEAQLEKSRLLSDRFSAERPKGSFSTLEIQRTEQGDSAMYLCASSPGGYDEQFFGPGTRLTVL.

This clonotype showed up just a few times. This CDR3 is CASSFTSGSGDTQYF. DNA for the CDR3: TGTGCCAGCAGCTTTACTAGCGGCTCCGGGGATACGCAGTATTTT. The chain uses TRBV5-5 and TRBJ2-3; 8 bases agree with TRBD2. With V trimmed by 2 bases and J by 6 bases, 8 bases remained unmatched. The CDR3 totals 15 residues. Germline assignment: CDR1 SGHKS and CDR2 YYEKEE (reference sequence).

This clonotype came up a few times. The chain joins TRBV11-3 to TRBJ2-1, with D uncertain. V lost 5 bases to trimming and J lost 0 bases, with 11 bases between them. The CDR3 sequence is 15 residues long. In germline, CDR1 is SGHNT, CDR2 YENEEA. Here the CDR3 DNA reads TGTGCCAGCAGCCCCCAATGGAGCTCCTACAATGAGCAGTTCTTC. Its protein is CASSPQWSSYNEQFF.

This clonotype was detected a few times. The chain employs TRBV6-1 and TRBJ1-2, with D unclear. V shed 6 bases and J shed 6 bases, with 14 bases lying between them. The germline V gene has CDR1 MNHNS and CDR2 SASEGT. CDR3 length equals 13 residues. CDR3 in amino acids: CASRETLYDGYTF. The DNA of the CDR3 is TGTGCCAGCAGGGAGACGCTGTATGATGGCTACACCTTC.

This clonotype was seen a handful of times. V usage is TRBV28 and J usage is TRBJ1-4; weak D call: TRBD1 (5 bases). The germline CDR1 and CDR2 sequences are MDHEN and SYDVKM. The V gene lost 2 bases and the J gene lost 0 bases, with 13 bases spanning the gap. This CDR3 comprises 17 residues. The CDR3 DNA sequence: TGTGCCAGCAGTTTAGTCGGGGGTATTGCAACTAATGAAAAACTGTTTTTT. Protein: CASSLVGGIATNEKLFF.

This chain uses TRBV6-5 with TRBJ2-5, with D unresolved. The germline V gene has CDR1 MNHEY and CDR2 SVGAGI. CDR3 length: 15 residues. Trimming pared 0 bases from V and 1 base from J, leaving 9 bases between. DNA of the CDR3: TGTGCCAGCAGTTACTCGTTCTGGGCCCAAGAGACCCAGTACTTC. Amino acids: CASSYSFWAQETQYF.

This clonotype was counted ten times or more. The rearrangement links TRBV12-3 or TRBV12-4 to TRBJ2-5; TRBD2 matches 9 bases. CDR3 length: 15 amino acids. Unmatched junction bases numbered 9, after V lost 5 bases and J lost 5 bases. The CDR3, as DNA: TGTGCCAGCAGTCCTATAGCGGGAGCGGGTGAGACCCAGTACTTC. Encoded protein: CASSPIAGAGETQYF.

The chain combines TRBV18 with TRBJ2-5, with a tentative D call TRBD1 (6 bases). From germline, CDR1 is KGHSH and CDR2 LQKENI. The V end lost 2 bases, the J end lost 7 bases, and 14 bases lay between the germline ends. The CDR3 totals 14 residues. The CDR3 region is CASSPIQGDVTQYF. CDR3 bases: TGTGCCAGCTCACCAATACAGGGAGATGTGACCCAGTACTTC.

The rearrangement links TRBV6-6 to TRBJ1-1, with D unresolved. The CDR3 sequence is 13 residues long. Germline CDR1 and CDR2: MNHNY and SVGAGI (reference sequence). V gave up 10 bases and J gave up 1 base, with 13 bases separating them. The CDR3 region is CATRITQNTEAFF. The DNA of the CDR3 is TGTGCCACCCGAATCACACAGAACACTGAAGCTTTCTTT.

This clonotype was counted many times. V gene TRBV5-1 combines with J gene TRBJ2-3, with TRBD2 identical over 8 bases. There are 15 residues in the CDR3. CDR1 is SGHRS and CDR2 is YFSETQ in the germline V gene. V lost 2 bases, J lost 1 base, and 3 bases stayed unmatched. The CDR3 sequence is CASSLGTSGTDTQYF. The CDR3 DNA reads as TGCGCCAGCAGCTTAGGGACTAGTGGCACAGATACGCAGTATTTT.

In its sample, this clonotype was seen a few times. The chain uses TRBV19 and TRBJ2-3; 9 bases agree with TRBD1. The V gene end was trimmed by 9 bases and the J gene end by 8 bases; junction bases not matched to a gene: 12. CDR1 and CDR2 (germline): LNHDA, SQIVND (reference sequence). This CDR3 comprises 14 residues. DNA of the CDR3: TGTGCCAGCCTACCGGGACAGGGAGTGGGTACGCAGTATTTT. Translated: CASLPGQGVGTQYF.